The 32 T cell receptor beta chains given below trace back to one sample, sequenced in a study of graft-versus-host responses after intestinal transplantation. Their antigens are not known. Profiling relied on immunoSEQ multiplex PCR, and the TCRdb table lists in-frame clones only, not all of them. The data contain tens of thousands of clones, over 85% of them singletons. Material: unstimulated CD4+ T cells sorted from spleen or lymph node cells, obtained before intestinal transplant. Source of these receptors: a human donor who received an intestinal transplant.

V usage is TRBV5-1 and J usage is TRBJ2-5; 8 bases match TRBD2. Germline lookup yields CDR1 SGHRS and CDR2 YFSETQ. The CDR3 totals 15 residues. The trim removed 1 base at V and 0 bases at J, leaving 2 bases unmatched. The CDR3 reads CASSLSGGNQETQYF. CDR3 in DNA: TGCGCCAGCAGCTTGTCGGGAGGGAACCAAGAGACCCAGTACTTC.

The chain employs TRBV7-8 and TRBJ2-1, with 8 bases identical to TRBD2. Germline assignment: CDR1 SGHVS and CDR2 FQNEAQ. With 5 bases clipped from V and 4 bases from J, the junction kept 7 bases outside the gene matches. The CDR3 has 15 amino acids. CDR3 protein: CASSPSGRLYNEQFF. For the CDR3, the DNA is TGTGCCAGCAGCCCAAGCGGGAGACTTTACAATGAGCAGTTCTTC.

The chain carries TRBV7-9 and TRBJ2-5; D remains unclear. The better agreement between TRBJ2-7 and the DNA end casts doubt on the J call. Germline V lookup: CDR1 SEHNR, CDR2 FQNEAQ (reference sequence). There are 15 residues in the CDR3. The CDR3 region has the DNA TGTGCCAGCAGCTTAGCCTCGGGCAGGTCCTACGAGCAGTACTTC. It specifies CASSLASGRSYEQYF.

V and J are TRBV2 and TRBJ2-7; 7 bases fit TRBD2. The CDR3 is 15 residues long. After removal of 7 bases from V and 2 bases from J, the junction contained 11 bases not matched to a gene. Per germline, CDR1 SNHLY and CDR2 FYNNEI. CDR3 sequence (DNA): TGTGCCAGCACCTTGGCCGGCCTAGCGGCCTACGAGCAGTACTTC. Its translation is CASTLAGLAAYEQYF.

The chain carries TRBV6-6 and TRBJ2-1, with D possibly being TRBD2 (5 bases). Trimming took off 2 bases at V and 9 bases at J, with 11 bases between the two ends. The germline CDR1 and CDR2 sequences are MNHNY and SVGAGI (reference sequence). The CDR3 totals 13 residues. The chain's CDR3 is CASSYILAIEQFF. The CDR3, as DNA: TGTGCCAGCAGTTACATCCTAGCTATTGAGCAGTTCTTC.

This clone was detected only a few times. The chain joins TRBV6-1 to TRBJ2-7; D is ambiguous. Looked up from germline, CDR1 is MNHNS and CDR2 is SASEGT. Trimming cost V 5 bases and J 3 bases, with 5 bases left between them. This CDR3 contains 11 residues. This chain's CDR3 is CASSLNYEQYF. The CDR3 DNA is TGTGCCAGCAGTCTCAACTACGAGCAGTACTTC.

The CDR3 coding sequence is TGTGCCAGCAGTCGCCAGGGGGTCGATCAGCCCCAGCATTTT. This translates into CASSRQGVDQPQHF. This sequence joins TRBV2 and TRBJ1-5; 7 nucleotides agree with TRBD1. CDR1 SNHLY and CDR2 FYNNEI come from the germline V gene. The CDR3 sequence is 14 residues long. The V and J ends lost 5 bases and 5 bases, in that order; junction bases with no gene match: 6.

The chain recombines TRBV10-1 with TRBJ2-2; D call uncertain. V was shortened by 4 bases and J by 0 bases, with 6 bases between the two germline ends. The CDR3 spans 14 residues. The germline CDR1 and CDR2 sequences are WNHNN and SYGVQD (reference sequence). CDR3 bases: TGCGCCAGCAGTGGAGGTTCGAACACCGGGGAGCTGTTTTTT. Protein product: CASSGGSNTGELFF.

This clone turned up a few times. V usage is TRBV25-1 and J usage is TRBJ1-1; weak D call: TRBD1 (5 bases). The CDR3 length is 14 residues. The V end was cut by 4 bases, the J end by 0 bases, with 9 bases between. CDR1 and CDR2 (germline): MGHDK, SYGVNS. The CDR3 DNA is TGTGCCAGCAGTGTGGGGGGACTGAACACTGAAGCTTTCTTT. Encoded protein: CASSVGGLNTEAFF.

The rearrangement links TRBV10-3 to TRBJ2-1; tentatively, D is TRBD1 or TRBD2 (5 bases each). The CDR3 is 16 amino acids. The V end lost 10 bases, the J end lost 0 bases, and 19 bases lay between the germline ends. CDR1 and CDR2 (germline): ENHRY, SYGVKD. Here the CDR3 DNA reads TGTGCCACCCTTGGGGGTAGCCTGGGCTCCTACAATGAGCAGTTCTTC. Translation: CATLGGSLGSYNEQFF.

The chain carries TRBV29-1 and TRBJ2-2; 11 bases fit TRBD2. CDR3 length equals 16 residues. J was trimmed by 7 bases and V by 4 bases; bases with no gene match: 11. CDR1 SQVTM and CDR2 ANQGSEA come from the germline V gene. The CDR3 protein is CSVGSASGRSVGELFF. DNA of the CDR3: TGCAGCGTTGGCTCGGCTAGCGGGAGGTCGGTCGGGGAGCTGTTTTTT.

The CDR3 region has the DNA TGTGCCAGCAGCTTGGCCGACAGGGCCCAGGTCTACGAGCAGTACTTC. Translated: CASSLADRAQVYEQYF. This chain connects TRBV5-5 to TRBJ2-7; 7 nucleotides match TRBD1. This CDR3 has 16 residues. Germline CDR1 and CDR2: SGHKS and YYEKEE (reference sequence). The trim removed 0 bases at V and 3 bases at J, leaving 9 bases unmatched.

The J gene is TRBJ1-1, the V gene TRBV5-6, with D possibly being TRBD1 (5 bases). CDR1 SGHDT and CDR2 YYEEEE come from the germline V gene. V gave up 2 bases and J gave up 4 bases, with 9 bases separating them. This CDR3 spans 13 amino acids. This chain's CDR3 is CASSLKGLTEAFF. CDR3 sequence (DNA): TGTGCCAGCAGCTTAAAGGGACTCACTGAAGCTTTCTTT.

The chain carries TRBV9 and TRBJ2-3; D call uncertain. With 0 bases removed from V and 0 bases from J, the gap between germline ends came to 8 bases. In germline, CDR1 is SGDLS, CDR2 YYNGEE. The CDR3 runs to 15 residues. CDR3 coding DNA: TGTGCCAGCAGCGTAGTGGGGTTAAGCACAGATACGCAGTATTTT. Translating it yields CASSVVGLSTDTQYF.

The table lists this clone with a few counts. The V gene is TRBV4-2, the J gene TRBJ2-7; possible D gene TRBD1, 5 bases. The germline V gene has CDR1 LGHNA and CDR2 YNFKEQ. The CDR3 runs to 15 residues. V lost 4 bases and J lost 1, with 14 bases in between. CDR3 region: CASSRLNDRSYEQYF. The CDR3 DNA reads TGTGCCAGCAGCCGCCTAAACGACAGATCCTACGAGCAGTACTTC.

The rearrangement links TRBV27 to TRBJ2-5; 12 bases map to TRBD2. Germline assignment: CDR1 MNHEY and CDR2 SMNVEV (reference sequence). The CDR3 sequence is 18 residues long. The ends lost 1 base at V and 7 bases at J; junction bases unmatched: 13. CDR3 coding DNA: TGTGCCAGCAGTTTATGGCCTCCTAGCGGGAGGGCCCTGGGGACCCAGTACTTC. Encoded protein: CASSLWPPSGRALGTQYF.

The chain has TRBV30 and TRBJ1-3; weak D call: TRBD1 (5 bases). This CDR3 has 14 residues. The V and J ends lost 7 bases and 2 bases respectively, with 15 bases between them. Germline V lookup: CDR1 GTSNPN, CDR2 SVGIG (reference sequence). This CDR3 is CAYDGGPAGNTIYF. The CDR3, as DNA: TGTGCCTACGACGGGGGACCCGCTGGAAACACCATATATTTT. The entire variable domain, with the rest obtained from reference TRBV30 and TRBJ1-3, is as follows: SQTIHQWPATLVQPVGSPLSLECTVEGTSNPNLYWYRQAAGRGLQLLFYSVGIGQISSEVPQNLSASRPQDRQFILSSKKLLLSDSGFYLCAYDGGPAGNTIYFGEGSWLTVV.

V gene TRBV6-6 combines with J gene TRBJ1-2; 7 bases are shared with TRBD1. Germline V CDR1 and CDR2: MNHNY, SVGAGI (reference sequence). J gave up 8 bases and V 2 bases, and 5 bases lay outside the gene matches. This CDR3 has 13 residues. The DNA of the CDR3 is TGTGCCAGCAGTTACGACAGGGTTAGGGGCTACACCTTC. This codes for CASSYDRVRGYTF.

The rearrangement links TRBV18 to TRBJ2-7, with D hard to call. The CDR3 spans 13 residues. Germline V lookup: CDR1 KGHSH, CDR2 LQKENI. Trimming pared 4 bases from V and 7 bases from J, leaving 14 bases between. CDR3 nucleotide sequence: TGTGCCAGCTCACTATACGTTGTGGGGGAGCAGTACTTC. Translated, it gives CASSLYVVGEQYF.

The V and J genes are TRBV6-1 and TRBJ2-5, with D possibly being TRBD2 (5 bases). This CDR3 is built from 14 residues. Germline loops: CDR1 MNHNS, CDR2 SASEGT. V lost 4 bases and J 2 bases, leaving 11 bases between the germline ends. DNA of the CDR3: TGTGCCAGCAGTGCCCTCCGGGGTCAAGAGACCCAGTACTTC. Protein sequence: CASSALRGQETQYF.

V usage is TRBV9 and J usage is TRBJ2-1, with 11 bases identical to TRBD2. The CDR3 covers 19 residues. After removal of 4 bases from V and 4 bases from J, the junction contained 16 bases not matched to a gene. Germline CDR1 SGDLS, CDR2 YYNGEE. CDR3 region: CASSLHSQSRTSGYNEQFF. The CDR3 nucleotides are TGTGCCAGCAGCCTTCATTCACAGTCCCGGACTAGCGGGTACAATGAGCAGTTCTTC.

The chain couples TRBV18 to TRBJ2-1, with a possible D match to TRBD1 (6 bases). V gave up 1 base and J gave up 3 bases, with 13 bases separating them. This CDR3 has 16 residues. CDR1 is KGHSH, CDR2 LQKENI, per germline. The CDR3 region is CASSPRGRVRYNEQFF. The CDR3 DNA reads TGTGCCAGCTCACCACGGGGGCGGGTTCGCTACAATGAGCAGTTCTTC. Full variable domain (outside the CDR3, taken from reference TRBV18 and TRBJ2-1): NAGVMQNPRHLVRRRGQEARLRCSPMKGHSHVYWYRQLPEEGLKFMVYLQKENIIDESGMPKERFSAEFPKEGPSILRIQQVVRGDSAAYFCASSPRGRVRYNEQFFGPGTRLTVL.

This clone was recorded only once. The identical CDR3 is also encoded by other nucleotide sequences in the sample. The chain joins TRBV18 to TRBJ2-1; 8 bases fit TRBD2. CDR3 size: 15 residues. Germline-derived CDR1 and CDR2 are KGHSH and LQKENI. V lost 0 bases, J lost 4 bases, and 2 bases stayed unmatched. The CDR3 sequence: CASSPPSGRYNEQFF. For the CDR3, the DNA is TGTGCCAGCTCACCACCGAGCGGGAGATACAATGAGCAGTTCTTC.

This chain joins TRBV27 and TRBJ2-3, with D maybe TRBD1 (6 bases). Trimming took off 0 bases at V and 5 bases at J, with 24 bases between the two ends. This CDR3 is built from 19 residues. Germline CDR1 is MNHEY and CDR2 is SMNVEV (reference sequence). CDR3 sequence (DNA): TGTGCCAGCAGTTTATCGACGCCGCGTAGGCAGGGCAGGGGAGATACGCAGTATTTT. This codes for CASSLSTPRRQGRGDTQYF.

The chain joins TRBV5-1 to TRBJ1-5; unclear D gene. The CDR3 is 16 residues long. With 0 bases removed from V and 4 bases from J, the gap between germline ends came to 14 bases. Germline V gives CDR1 SGHRS, CDR2 YFSETQ. The CDR3 protein is CASSLGPDISNQPQHF. CDR3 nucleotide sequence: TGCGCCAGCAGCTTGGGTCCAGACATAAGTAATCAGCCCCAGCATTTT.

This clone has only one observation. This rearrangement joins TRBV25-1 to TRBJ2-2; 10 bases are a match to TRBD1. J gave up 4 bases and V 7 bases, and 15 bases lay outside the gene matches. Germline V gene sequence: CDR1 MGHDK, CDR2 SYGVNS. CDR3 size: 18 residues. The CDR3 spells CASTTISGGQGPTGELFF. CDR3 nucleotide sequence: TGTGCCAGCACCACAATCAGCGGGGGACAGGGGCCCACCGGGGAGCTGTTTTTT.

The chain employs TRBV27 and TRBJ1-4; unclear D gene. The CDR3 covers 15 residues. Germline-derived CDR1 and CDR2 are MNHEY and SMNVEV (reference sequence). The V and J ends lost 6 bases and 0 bases respectively, with 11 bases between them. CDR3 in DNA: TGTGCCAGCAGAGCCGGGCCTGCAACTAATGAAAAACTGTTTTTT. It codes for CASRAGPATNEKLFF.

This chain links TRBV5-6 with TRBJ2-5; 7 bases are a match to TRBD2. The CDR3 contains 18 residues. V dropped 4 bases and J dropped 0; count of bases not matched to a gene: 15. Germline V gene sequence: CDR1 SGHDT, CDR2 YYEEEE. CDR3 sequence (DNA): TGTGCCAGCAGCAGCGGGACCACGAGGGTATGGTACCAAGAGACCCAGTACTTC. It codes for CASSSGTTRVWYQETQYF.

The genes are TRBV5-4 and TRBJ2-6, with D perhaps matching TRBD1 (7 bases). The CDR3 runs 15 residues. In germline, CDR1 is SGHNT, CDR2 YYREEE (reference sequence). The V end lost 3 bases, the J end lost 3 bases, and 10 bases lay between the germline ends. The CDR3 region is CASSSRGDGANVLTF. The DNA for the CDR3 is TGTGCCAGCAGCTCCAGGGGGGATGGGGCCAACGTCCTGACTTTC.

This chain connects TRBV6-4 to TRBJ2-2; TRBD2 matches 7 bases. V lost 5 bases to trimming and J lost 1 base; unmatched junction nucleotides: 4. CDR1 and CDR2 (germline): MRHNA, SNTAGT. The CDR3 is 15 amino acids. CDR3 DNA sequence: TGTGCCAGCAGTTTAGCGGGCGAGAACACCGGGGAGCTGTTTTTT. Its protein is CASSLAGENTGELFF.

The chain is built from TRBV19 and TRBJ1-3, with 9 nucleotides matching TRBD1. The CDR3 spans 15 residues. V gave up 7 bases and J gave up 1 base; unmatched junction bases: 5. In germline, CDR1 is LNHDA, CDR2 SQIVND (reference sequence). The CDR3 DNA reads as TGTGCCAGTAACAAGGACAGGGGATCTGGAAACACCATATATTTT. Translating it yields CASNKDRGSGNTIYF.

CDR3 nucleotides: TGTGCTAGTGGTTTGGAGGTCTTCACTAGCGGGAGTCGAAATGAGCAGTTCTTC. Translated: CASGLEVFTSGSRNEQFF. V is TRBV12-5 and J is TRBJ2-1, with 11 bases matching TRBD2. The V gene end was trimmed by 1 base and the J gene end by 7 bases; junction bases not matched to a gene: 12. The CDR3 length is 18 residues. Germline CDR1 is LGHNT and CDR2 is FRNRAP.